The T cell receptor (beta chain) under discussion was sequenced for a study of shared T cell receptors in the human thymus. Method: immunoSEQ multiplex PCR; TCRdb's copy keeps in-frame clones and lacks some. The sample includes some 640,000 clones, about 90% of them seen just once. Unmatched junction bases numbered 11, after V lost 7 bases and J lost 5 bases. In germline, CDR1 is SQVTM, CDR2 ANQGSEA. The CDR3 has 14 amino acids. These records were also assigned to another study, of human thymus T cells. As reported in that work: Each of the donors was a healthy Finnish infant who was undergoing open corrective cardiac surgery for congenital heart defects. During corrective heart surgery, resections were taken, and the thymus tissue came from them. Biased V and J segment usage appeared in thymus and peripheral blood. Unrelated individuals were reported by related research to share highly overlapping thymic repertoires.

This sequence joins TRBV29-1 and TRBJ2-5; 9 positions agree with TRBD2. Input material: thymocytes. The receptor's source is a boy younger than two with a congenital heart defect. This CDR3 reads CSAGLAPLWETQYF. CDR3 DNA sequence: TGCAGCGCTGGACTAGCGCCATTGTGGGAGACCCAGTACTTC.